This TCR beta chain is from a study of control samples from healthy donors and cancer patients. The junction had 7 bases not matched to a gene; V was cut back by 3 bases and J by 5 bases. Germline V gene data show CDR1 as KGHSH and CDR2 as LQKENI. This CDR3 region has 14 residues. The data were produced by immunoSEQ multiplex PCR, yet TCRdb's version contains in-frame clones alone and is incomplete. The profile shows 130,000 to 150,000 clones, 75% to 90% of them singletons. Sequenced sample: blood. The TCR originated in a man between 25 and 39 years old in good health. The rearrangement links TRBV18 to TRBJ2-7; 7 nucleotides match TRBD1. DNA for the CDR3: TGTGCCAGCTCACCGGTACAGGGGACCAACGAGCAGTACTTC. Its protein product is CASSPVQGTNEQYF.